This paragraph reports one T cell receptor beta chain. This table comes from immunoSEQ multiplex PCR, and its TCRdb copy is limited to in-frame clones, with some not included. This table holds roughly 120,000 clones, 90% to 95% found once. This CDR3 region has 15 residues. Germline CDR1 is SGHTA and CDR2 is FQGNSA. Trimming cost V 3 bases and J 0 bases, with 9 bases left between them. This sample is part of a study of T cell responses to AZD1222 COVID-19 vaccine. This TCR was sampled from an adult in good health. The specimen comprised peripheral blood, sampled on day 0 of AZD1222 vaccination. The chain combines TRBV7-2 with TRBJ2-4; D call uncertain. The CDR3 DNA sequence: TGTGCCAGCAGCTTCACGACTGTAGCCAAAAACATTCAGTACTTC. Translation: CASSFTTVAKNIQYF.